The subject of this entry is one T cell receptor (beta chain). The clone's antigen remains unknown. No qualities accompany the bases; no much larger clone lies one base away. Preparation of the library involved the immunoSEQ multiplex PCR assay. A mixture of 60 forward primers for TCR Vbeta segments and 13 reverse primers for TCR Jbeta segments was used in the multiplex PCR. A multiplex PCR assay on genomic DNA amplified the CDR3 region of rearranged TCR beta genes. The amplified TCR beta libraries were sequenced on the Illumina HiSeq System as 87-base-pair reads. On the study's bioinformatics: A later analysis tallied around 80 million unique TCR beta chains across the 660 or so repertoires, and around 10 million of those chains were shared by two or more donors. Raw reads were error-corrected and collapsed into unique sequences by a nearest-neighbor algorithm in which closely related sequences were merged to remove PCR and sequencing errors. To assign V, D and J gene segments, CDR3 sequences were aligned to IMGT reference sequences. For a sequence to be retained, a match of at least six nucleotides was required to both a V gene segment and a J gene segment. Rearrangements were called productive when the CDR3 lacked stop codons and stayed in frame with V and J; all others were non-productive. Following IMGT convention, CDR3 was defined as the stretch from the second conserved V-encoded cysteine to the conserved J-encoded phenylalanine. In an earlier analysis of more than 550 of the donors, sequences lacking an unambiguous match to a single V gene segment were excluded. An earlier analysis of some 610 of the donors called V segments functional above 56.7% productive rearrangements and segregating when the between-donor standard deviation exceeded 5%. A statistical classification framework was developed to diagnose cytomegalovirus status using the catalog of TCR beta chain sequences. In a later analysis, TCR nucleotide sequences were compared against IMGT/GENE-DB human TR gene sequences so that V and J genes could be assigned. A later analysis assigned CDR3 sequences and most-parsimonious VDJ recombination scenarios with the TCRdist pipeline. In a later analysis, each TCR beta chain was defined by its CDR3 amino acid sequence together with its V-gene family, and reads without a unique V-gene family were excluded. In a later analysis, 450 to 600 highly shared, low-generation-probability nucleotide sequences were removed to address suspected cross-contamination and a sequencing artifact. In a later analysis, a clonal expansion index for each public chain was calculated from normalized within-repertoire ranks of inferred template counts. Generation probabilities in a later analysis came from a VDJ recombination model fitted to out-of-frame rearrangements, and those results were checked against IGoR. Hypergeometric tests were used in a later analysis to score TCR-TCR, TCR-HLA and TCR-CMV co-occurrence, with a repertoire-size bias correction applied to the TCR pairs. In a later analysis, false discovery rates were estimated by permuting HLA or CMV assignments 20 times. A later analysis grouped co-occurring TCRs with DBSCAN, adding TCRdist sequence similarity when clustering within HLA-allele-positive subsets. Co-occurrence clustering excluded repertoires with fewer than 30,000 or more than 120,000 public chains, plus five with anomalous nucleotide sharing. TCRdb's version of the immuneACCESS table is confined to in-frame rearrangements and falls short of the full clone set. An unresolved V gene accounts for under half of the shortfall where checked; the remainder is of unknown origin. The V and J calls and the clone size are those of that table, but D and trimming were determined from the DNA. Within this sample are approximately 24,000 clones, with around 70% of them counted one time only. Of the sample, 3.5% to 4.5% falls within the top ten clones.

The source of the sample is a study of cytomegalovirus exposure and HLA in healthy donors (dated by TCRdb to the late 2010s). In the study overall: In an earlier analysis of roughly 500 of the donors, roughly 300 Gb of sequence data and 100 million or so unique TCR beta sequences from about 179 million T cells were reported. Roughly 290 gigabases of sequencing data and roughly 80 million unique TCR sequences made up an early release that covered some 640 HLA-typed donors. The genetic ancestry cluster associated with self-reported Caucasian donors included around 76% of the roughly 380 genotyped donors. The study aimed to test whether signatures of past pathogen exposure could be identified by cataloging public T cell receptors. The study profiled the T cell repertoires of around 700 subjects by immunosequencing and related them to cytomegalovirus serostatus. Besides the first cohort of 550 to 750 subjects, a separate validation cohort made up of over 100 different subjects was used. The study combined high-throughput TCR immunosequencing, statistical association of individual TCRs with disease status, and machine learning to predict cytomegalovirus infection status. To study patterns of TCR occurrence, a later analysis re-analyzed previously published TCR beta repertoires from 666 donors and added high-resolution HLA genotyping. Rather than using new phenotypic data, the later analysis identified candidate immune exposures from TCR beta sequences and from how often those sequences occurred across donors. An earlier analysis of 450 to 750 of the donors used high-throughput TCR beta sequencing to judge whether each TCR beta V gene segment behaved as functional or pseudogenic. Donor age, sex, ethnicity and CMV serostatus were collected together with the repertoire data. Genome-wide SNP genotypes for about 65% of the roughly 700 donors were used in a later genetic analysis, which treated that subset as a discovery cohort. All discovery cohort repertoires had been generated on a single sequencing platform. Class I and class II HLA loci were covered by the typing at four-digit resolution. Typing coverage differed by locus: A, B, C, DRB1 and DQB1 were typed in roughly 620-640 donors, DQA1 in 522, DPA1 in approximately 600, and DPB1 in around 440. Because of strong linkage in the cohort, roughly five DR-DQ haplotypes were treated as single units for association and clustering. Across 398 genotyped donors of the cohort, an average of approximately 220,000 unique TCR beta nucleotide sequences per donor were sequenced, and approximately 17% of those sequences were non-productive.

What the authors observed across the whole study: Cytomegalovirus status was reported to be diagnosed by the classifier with high specificity and sensitivity in both the original and validation cohorts. In a later analysis, 15,000 to 20,000 TCR beta sequences were associated with specific HLA alleles at a false discovery rate of 0.05. Several of the top co-occurrence clusters appeared to be linked to parvovirus B19, influenza, CMV and Epstein-Barr virus, according to a later analysis. Some IMGT-functional V segments, including TRBV6-2 and TRBV6-3, could not be told apart with the 87-base-pair reads, so those segments were excluded. Presence/absence analyses assumed roughly uniform sequencing depth across donors, an assumption that may not hold. Broadly in line with IMGT annotations, most TCR beta V segments showed up in productive rearrangements about 87% or about 30% of the time in an earlier analysis of several hundred of the donors. The sequencing pipeline was judged likely to have produced a cluster of highly shared sequence variants as a technical artifact. It was suggested by the authors that the approach could potentially be generalized to other disease states and immunological phenotypes. Linkage disequilibrium might explain the correlated functional status among segregating V segments, but an unknown experimental factor could not be ruled out. A later analysis found that most CMV-associated TCR beta chains appeared HLA-restricted, with HLA associations seemingly driven largely by CMV exposure. Approximately 16 rarely observed V segments, including chromosome 9 orphons, were excluded from the earlier analysis of several hundred of the donors because counts were too low. A further reported finding was that TCR beta sequences accurately predicted the HLA-A and HLA-B alleles for most subjects in the first cohort. In vitro tests confirmed that a few of the cytomegalovirus-associated TCR beta chains recognize cytomegalovirus antigens. The cohort was sequenced for TCR beta chains only, and without alpha or paired-chain data the features that could be detected were limited. Assigning TCR associations to individual alleles was difficult when HLA alleles, especially DR and DQ, strongly co-occurred. Because HLA typing was missing for some donors at each locus, association tests included only the typed subset. According to a later genetic analysis, donors in an Asian-associated ancestry cluster had fewer N-insertions in productive TCRs than the approximately 690-donor mean. A later genetic analysis associated a missense DCLRE1C variant with V-gene and J-gene trimming of TCR beta chains, and an independent cohort replicated the association. Most TCR sequences were seen in very few donors, while some public TCRs were found in many individuals. A later analysis found that TCR association rates varied across HLA loci, with DRB1 alleles showing the most associated TCRs and HLA-C alleles the fewest. In a later analysis, HLA-associated TCR beta chains were found to be more clonally expanded and to have lower generation probabilities than equally common non-associated chains. Immune exposure information for the cohort was limited to CMV serostatus. The study listed around 160 TCR beta chains as associated with cytomegalovirus.

The cohort was made up of 500 to 850 healthy bone marrow donors. Cohort members were all nominally healthy when sampled, although unrecorded immune exposures were likely present. The donor tested CMV seronegative and was one of the 352 seronegative cohort members. A peripheral blood sample was provided by each donor, and peripheral blood mononuclear cells were used for TCR beta sequencing. Genomic DNA was extracted from the blood cell samples with the Qiagen DNeasy Blood Extraction Kit. The CDR1 and CDR2 encoded by the germline V gene (reference sequence) are SGHNT and YYREEE. Relative to germline, V is 4 bases shorter and J is 6 bases shorter, with 22 bases between their ends. The CDR3 holds 16 amino acids from the cysteine to the phenylalanine. Here the CDR3 DNA is all that survives: 48 bases in frame from base 1.

The rearranged segments are TRBV5-4 and TRBJ1-1, with TRBD1 tentatively as D gene (5 bases match). The sample consisted of PBMCs. This clonotype was obtained from a woman between 50 and 59 years old in good health and CMV-seronegative. The DNA is as follows: TGTGCCAGCAGCCCCTGGGGATCGAGGGGAGGGCCTGAAGCTTTCTTT. Translated, this gives CASSPWGSRGGPEAFF.